Shown below are 8 T cell receptor beta chains from a single sample sequenced in a study of T cells in Graves' hyperthyroidism and ophthalmopathy. TCR beta CDR3 regions were amplified from RNA. A set of HTBI primers served as the primers for a first-round RT-PCR of the TCR CDR3. From the multiplex PCR reads, TCRdb called clonotypes with MiXCR, one entry per CDR3 protein. The repertoire holds around 540,000 distinct CDR3 sequences, with about 45% as singletons. Specimen: peripheral blood or thyroid tissue (not recorded which). The receptors come from a woman aged 18-30 years with Graves' hyperthyroidism.

V usage is TRBV2 and J usage is TRBJ1-4; possibly TRBD1 for D (6 bases). Germline CDR1 and CDR2: SNHLY and FYNNEI. The ends were cut back, 5 bases at V and 5 bases at J, with 12 bases in the middle. This CDR3 contains 14 residues. The DNA of the CDR3 is TGTGCCAGCAGTCAGCTAGGACAGAATGAAAAACTGTTTTTT. This encodes CASSQLGQNEKLFF.

This clonotype was observed many times. A read error may produce the germline difference seen at one junction end. This chain uses TRBV7-7 with TRBJ2-7; unclear D gene. The CDR3 spans 14 residues. CDR1 SSHAT and CDR2 FNYEAQ come from the germline V gene (reference sequence). The CDR3: CASSFPFKFNEQYF. The CDR3 bases are TGTGCTAGCAGCTTTCCATTTAAGTTCAACGAGCAGTACTTC.

This chain links TRBV6-5 with TRBJ1-2, with D uncertain. V was shortened by 4 bases and J by 2 bases, with 8 bases between the two germline ends. CDR1 and CDR2 from the germline V gene are MNHEY and SVGAGI. This CDR3 has 13 amino acids. The CDR3 DNA sequence: TGTGCCAGCAGTTTATTATGGAACTATGGCTACACCTTC. It specifies CASSLLWNYGYTF.

This clonotype occurred once. The chain is built from TRBV10-2 and TRBJ1-2; 9 nucleotides line up with TRBD1. The germline gives CDR1 WSHSY, CDR2 SAAADI. J gave up 3 bases and V 6 bases, and 5 bases lay outside the gene matches. This CDR3 is built from 14 residues. CDR3 sequence reads: CASSTRQGDYGYTF. For the CDR3, the DNA is TGCGCCAGCAGCACCCGACAGGGGGACTATGGCTACACCTTC.

This clonotype was seen a single time. One base away lies a much larger clone, so this may be a sequencing read error. The chain combines TRBV7-2 with TRBJ2-7; D is perhaps TRBD1 (5 bases). Germline-derived CDR1 and CDR2 are SGHTA and FQGNSA. This CDR3 has 13 residues. Written as DNA, the CDR3 is TGTGCCAGCAGCTTAGAGGGGTTTTACGAGCAGTGCTTC. It yields the protein CASSLEGFYEQCF. Combining the CDR3 with reference TRBV7-2 and TRBJ2-7 gives the whole variable domain GAGVSQSPSNKVTEKGKDVELRCDPISGHTALYWYRQSLGQGLEFLIYFQGNSAPDKSGLPSDRFSAERTGGSVSTLTIQRTQQEDSAVYLCASSLEGFYEQCFGPGTRLTVT.

The V gene is TRBV25-1, the J gene TRBJ1-2, with 10 bases lining up with TRBD1. V lost 8 bases, J lost 4 bases, and 7 bases stayed unmatched. The CDR3 extends over 14 amino acids. Germline loops: CDR1 MGHDK, CDR2 SYGVNS. In DNA, the CDR3 is TGTGCCAGCCAAGACAGGGGGCCAAGCTATGGCTACACCTTC. Residues: CASQDRGPSYGYTF.

The chain links TRBV29-1 to TRBJ1-2; possibly TRBD1 for D (5 bases). The CDR3 contains 12 residues. The germline V and J ends were trimmed by 8 bases and 8 bases, with 18 bases remaining between them. Per the germline V gene, CDR1 is SQVTM and CDR2 is ANQGSEA. The CDR3 loop is CSLSMGEWGYTF. The CDR3 nucleotides read TGCAGCTTATCGATGGGGGAGTGGGGCTACACCTTC. Filled out from reference TRBV29-1 and TRBJ1-2, the complete variable domain reads SAVISQKPSRDICQRGTSLTIQCQVDSQVTMMFWYRQQPGQSLTLIATANQGSEATYESGFVIDKFPISRPNLTFSTLTVSNMSPEDSSIYLCSLSMGEWGYTFGSGTRLTVV.

In this sample, this clonotype turned up many times. The chain carries TRBV24-1 and TRBJ1-5; possible D gene TRBD1, 6 bases. CDR3 length equals 17 residues. CDR1 and CDR2 from the germline V gene are KGHDR and SFDVKD. V was trimmed by 2 bases and J by 3 bases, leaving 16 bases between them. CDR3 coding DNA: TGTGCCACCAGTGATTCTACGGGGGGCGGCTACAATCAGCCCCAGCATTTT. Its protein product is CATSDSTGGGYNQPQHF.